This TCR beta chain derives from a study of T cells after yellow fever vaccination (dated by TCRdb to about 2019). General notes on the study: Memory subsets (EM, EMRA, CM and Tscm) were sorted on a BD FACS Aria III using CD3, CD45RA, CCR7 and CD95 staining. Libraries from fractions with low cell numbers were prepared with the SMART-Seq v4 Ultra Low Input RNA kit. Bulk TCR alpha and beta repertoires were sequenced longitudinally to track T-cell clones before and after primary and booster YFV17D yellow fever vaccination. Two healthy male donors made up the cohort, one aged 18 to 29 years and the other aged 30 to 39 years. Bulk PBMC replicates and cell subsets were isolated from blood drawn at multiple timepoints before and after both primary and secondary immunization. Memory subsets were sorted on days 0, 15 and 45 and at 18 months after primary vaccination, and on days 0, 15 and 45 after the 30-year booster.

What this sample's treatment or condition label stands for: live attenuated yellow fever vaccine strain. PBMCs were isolated from peripheral blood using a standard Ficoll-Paque protocol. For sorted memory subsets, RNA extraction was done with the RNeasy Micro Kit. Synthesis of TCR cDNA relied on 5'RACE template switching, a step that introduced a universal primer site along with unique molecular identifiers. cDNA synthesis was primed from both the TCR alpha and TCR beta constant segments. Library amplification used two PCR steps, and the second PCR step added sample barcodes and sequencing adapters. Libraries were sequenced on Illumina HiSeq 2500 (2x100 bp) or NovaSeq (2x150 bp). Concerning the study's data processing: MIGEC handled demultiplexing of reads and collapsing into UMI consensus sequences, while MiXCR performed V(D)J alignment. Clonotypes responding to the vaccine were identified with edgeR on replicate PBMC samples, with the criteria of FDR below 0.01 and a log2 fold change above 5 up to day 15. CD4 or CD8 identity was assigned to each bulk clonotype according to whether the clonotype was present at higher abundance in the sequenced CD4 repertoire or the sequenced CD8 repertoire. To estimate how each clone was distributed across memory phenotypes, clonotype frequencies in memory subsets were weighted by the numbers of FACS-sorted cells. The public reads were reprocessed in TCRdb via fastp at Q25 and MiXCR, keeping in-frame beta chains. When rows share a CDR3 protein, they turn into one entry using the most common DNA and genes. The V and J calls and clone size are TCRdb's, not the authors'. For this sample the table gives under 25,000 distinct CDR3 sequences, of which around 5.2% were detected only once. Roughly 20% of the sample rests with the top ten.

As encoded in the germline V gene, CDR1 is SGHAT while CDR2 is FQNNGV. From the cysteine up to the valine, the CDR3 has a length of 14 residues. Only CDR3 DNA remains: 42 bases, in frame from the first base. V is cut back by 5 bases and J by 3 bases, with 7 bases in the junction unmatched. Paper-wide results and their limitations: On day 0, almost all vaccine-responding clonotypes were below detection in the sorted memory subsets. The secondary T-cell response was found to be weaker but faster than the primary response, with a peak reached on day 5 rather than on day 15. A small fraction of clonotypes showed up in both the CD4 and CD8 compartments, probably as a result of convergent recombination. Computational filtering was required because FACS-sorted repertoires could contain abundant contaminating clonotypes from the bulk population. After the booster, most of the clones that had expanded following primary vaccination were detected again (roughly 96% of CD4 and 80% to 90% of CD8), which suggests that memory was broadly maintained. The study included only a couple of donors, which limits how far the findings can be generalized.

This clonotype was detected many times. The record has no base qualities; no much larger clone is one base away. The rearrangement combines TRBV11-2 with TRBJ2-7; TRBD1 fits 7 bases in the junction. The clonotype comes from a man between 18 and 29 years old who received the YFV17D yellow fever vaccine. The input for sequencing was PBMCs, either bulk or a sorted T-cell subset (CD4+, CD8+, memory, or dextramer-sorted; not recorded which), taken roughly 45 days after the first yellow fever vaccination. The CDR3 amino acid sequence is: CASSKPGQLYEQYV. The DNA sequence reads TGTGCCAGCAGCAAACCGGGACAGCTCTACGAGCAGTACGTC.